One sample yielded the 22 T cell receptor beta chains listed below, sequenced in a study of cytomegalovirus exposure and HLA in healthy donors. The primer mix had 60 Vbeta and 13 Jbeta primers. The repertoire was sequenced with immunoSEQ multiplex PCR; TCRdb's copy has only in-frame clones and lacks some. The sample data list 120,000 to 150,000 clones. The sequenced sample consisted of PBMCs. The receptors stem from a man aged 40-55 years in good health and CMV-seronegative.

The CDR3 DNA is TGTGCCAGCAGCCATGAGGACAGAAGTGGCTACACCTTC. Translating it yields CASSHEDRSGYTF. The rearrangement uses TRBV4-2 and TRBJ1-2, with D maybe TRBD1 (6 bases). V shed 3 bases and J shed 7 bases, with 12 bases lying between them. CDR3 length: 13 residues. Germline V lookup: CDR1 LGHNA, CDR2 YNFKEQ.

The chain has TRBV7-2 and TRBJ2-7; a weak D match, TRBD2 (5 bases). This CDR3 is 14 amino acids long. Germline CDR1 reads SGHTA; CDR2 reads FQGNSA. The V and J ends lost 6 bases and 2 bases respectively, with 14 bases between them. DNA for the CDR3: TGTGCCAGCAGATCTGGGCGGGCCCCCTACGAGCAGTACTTC. Amino acids: CASRSGRAPYEQYF.

The V gene is TRBV2, the J gene TRBJ2-1, with 10 nucleotides matching TRBD2. Germline CDR1 reads SNHLY; CDR2 reads FYNNEI. Unmatched junction bases numbered 5, after V lost 8 bases and J lost 1 base. The CDR3 runs 15 residues. In DNA form, the CDR3 reads TGTGCCAGCCGTCAGCGGGGGGGATCCTACAATGAGCAGTTCTTC. As protein: CASRQRGGSYNEQFF.

The chain recombines TRBV19 with TRBJ2-2; TRBD1 is a possible D gene (6 bases). With 8 bases removed from V and 4 bases from J, the gap between germline ends came to 17 bases. CDR1 and CDR2 (germline): LNHDA, SQIVND (reference sequence). The CDR3 consists of 15 residues. CDR3 sequence: CASCLGAGCTGELFF. CDR3 coding DNA: TGTGCCAGTTGTTTGGGGGCAGGCTGCACCGGGGAGCTGTTTTTT.

This sequence joins TRBV4-3 and TRBJ2-5; 13 bases are shared with TRBD2. The CDR3 is 17 residues long. The V and J ends lost 4 bases and 2 bases, in that order; junction bases with no gene match: 7. Germline V gives CDR1 LGHNA, CDR2 YSLEER. CDR3 amino acids: CASSPTSGGTLQETQYF. In DNA form, the CDR3 reads TGCGCCAGCAGCCCGACTAGCGGGGGGACCCTTCAAGAGACCCAGTACTTC.

The chain uses TRBV28 and TRBJ1-2; 7 nucleotides match TRBD1. J lost 6 bases, V lost 10 bases, and 8 bases had no gene match. The CDR3 consists of 12 residues. CDR1 and CDR2 from the germline V gene are MDHEN and SYDVKM. CDR3 protein: CAIQGDWNGYTF. CDR3 nucleotide sequence: TGTGCCATCCAGGGGGATTGGAATGGCTACACCTTC.

V usage is TRBV7-8 and J usage is TRBJ2-4, with 12 positions matching TRBD2. The CDR3 consists of 17 residues. Trimming at V came to 3 bases and at J to 1 base, leaving 4 bases not matched to a gene. Germline loops: CDR1 SGHVS, CDR2 FQNEAQ. Here the CDR3 DNA reads TGTGCCAGCAGCTTTTCTAGCGGGGGGGCGGCCAAAAACATTCAGTACTTC. Its protein product is CASSFSSGGAAKNIQYF.

This chain uses TRBV19 with TRBJ1-5, with a weak D call TRBD1 (6 bases). The CDR3 is 15 amino acids. Germline V gene lookup returns CDR1 LNHDA and CDR2 SQIVND (reference sequence). Trimming pared 11 bases from V and 4 bases from J, leaving 21 bases between. In DNA form, the CDR3 reads TGTGCCCTGGGGGGGGGCGGGTTAGGGAATCAGCCCCAGCATTTT. As protein: CALGGGGLGNQPQHF.

The chain has TRBV7-2 and TRBJ2-2; D is perhaps TRBD1 (6 bases). V was clipped by 5 bases and J by 4 bases, with 14 bases between them. The CDR3 loop spans 15 amino acids. CDR1 and CDR2 (germline): SGHTA, FQGNSA. The CDR3 DNA reads TGTGCCAGCAGCACGAGGGGGTCTTTCACCGGGGAGCTGTTTTTT. Protein product: CASSTRGSFTGELFF.

The CDR3 loop reads CASSQDWQGSGYTF. CDR3 bases: TGCGCCAGCAGCCAAGATTGGCAGGGGAGTGGCTACACCTTC. The J gene is TRBJ1-2, the V gene TRBV4-1; perhaps TRBD1 as D (6 bases). This CDR3 is 14 amino acids long. V lost 0 bases to trimming and J lost 7 bases, with 12 bases between them. In germline, CDR1 is MGHRA, CDR2 YSYEKL.

CDR3 nucleotide sequence: TGCGCCAGCAGCCTACGCCCGAACATAGCGGGGTCATCCTACGAGCAGTACTTC. Amino acid sequence: CASSLRPNIAGSSYEQYF. This chain joins TRBV5-1 and TRBJ2-5, with 8 positions matching TRBD2. The DNA matches TRBJ2-7 better at its end, which makes the J call doubtful. The CDR3 sequence is 18 residues long. Germline V gene sequence: CDR1 SGHRS, CDR2 YFSETQ.

The V and J genes are TRBV6-5 and TRBJ1-2, with 10 bases lining up with TRBD1. The CDR3 loop spans 15 amino acids. Germline V gene sequence: CDR1 MNHEY, CDR2 SVGAGI. V trimming: 5 bases; J trimming: 7 bases; junction bases outside the gene matches: 10. The CDR3 region is CASSRGDRGRVGYTF. The CDR3 DNA follows: TGTGCCAGCAGTAGGGGCGACAGGGGGCGAGTTGGCTACACCTTC.

The rearrangement joins TRBV11-3 to TRBJ1-1, with D perhaps matching TRBD1 (5 bases). Germline values: CDR1 SGHNT, CDR2 YENEEA. V lost 5 bases to trimming and J lost 1 base, with 14 bases between them. The CDR3 spans 15 residues. As DNA, the CDR3 is TGTGCCAGCAGCCAGACAACAGGCGCGAACACTGAAGCTTTCTTT. Its protein product is CASSQTTGANTEAFF.

This chain connects TRBV28 to TRBJ1-2; TRBD1 might be the D (5 bases). This CDR3 has 12 residues. CDR1 is MDHEN, CDR2 SYDVKM, per germline. Trimming took 5 bases from V and 8 from J, leaving 12 bases between them. The CDR3 loop is CASSETARGYTF. CDR3 coding DNA: TGTGCCAGCAGTGAGACAGCTAGGGGCTACACCTTC.

The CDR3 protein is CASSPNWGDLPQHF. CDR3 sequence (DNA): TGTGCCAGCAGCCCCAACTGGGGGGACCTCCCGCAGCATTTT. This sequence joins TRBV7-2 and TRBJ1-5; the D gene is possibly TRBD1 (5 bases). V gave up 5 bases and J gave up 13 bases, with 21 bases separating them. The CDR3 is made up of 14 amino acids. CDR1 SGHTA and CDR2 FQGNSA come from the germline V gene.

The chain recombines TRBV20-1 with TRBJ1-5, with a possible D match to TRBD1 (6 bases). This CDR3 is built from 11 residues. Germline-derived CDR1 and CDR2 are DFQATT and SNEGSKA (reference sequence). Trimming left V 5 bases short and J 11 bases short, with 13 bases between. CDR3 sequence (DNA): TGCAGTGCTCCGATGAGGGGGACCCAGCATTTT. Translation: CSAPMRGTQHF.

The gene calls are TRBV7-9 and TRBJ2-7, with D possibly being TRBD2 (5 bases). The germline V gene encodes CDR1 SEHNR and CDR2 FQNEAQ (reference sequence). Deletions cut 5 bases from V and 6 bases from J, with 11 bases between. There are 12 residues in the CDR3. The CDR3 is CASSPTGFEQYF. In DNA, the CDR3 is TGTGCCAGCAGCCCCACGGGGTTCGAGCAGTACTTC.

This sequence joins TRBV7-3 and TRBJ2-2; 13 bases line up with TRBD2. Germline V gene sequence: CDR1 SGHTA, CDR2 FQGTGA. V dropped 0 bases and J dropped 7; count of bases not matched to a gene: 8. This CDR3 is built from 18 residues. Here the CDR3 DNA reads TGTGCCAGCAGCTTAACCGGGGGACTAGCGGGGTTTGGCGGGGAGCTGTTTTTT. This sequence encodes CASSLTGGLAGFGGELFF.

The genes are TRBV28 and TRBJ2-6; 7 nucleotides match TRBD2. CDR1 is MDHEN, CDR2 SYDVKM, per germline. V was clipped by 4 bases and J by 4 bases; unmatched bases: 4. CDR3 length equals 15 residues. The CDR3 sequence: CASSWEGPGANVLTF. DNA of the CDR3: TGTGCCAGCAGTTGGGAGGGGCCCGGGGCCAACGTCCTGACTTTC.

The rearrangement joins TRBV11-2 to TRBJ2-3, with D possibly TRBD2 on 5 matching bases. The CDR3 extends over 13 amino acids. The germline V and J ends were trimmed by 7 bases and 11 bases, with 19 bases remaining between them. CDR1 is SGHAT, CDR2 FQNNGV, per germline. The DNA of the CDR3 is TGTGCCAGCATCACCGTTGGTCTCGGAGGGCAGTATTTT. As protein: CASITVGLGGQYF. Based on the CDR3 plus reference TRBV11-2 and TRBJ2-3, the full variable domain is EAGVAQSPRYKIIEKRQSVAFWCNPISGHATLYWYQQILGQGPKLLIQFQNNGVVDDSQLPKDRFSAERLKGVDSTLKIQPAKLEDSAVYLCASITVGLGGQYFGPGTRLTVL.

The chain combines TRBV19 with TRBJ2-2; 12 bases agree with TRBD1. Germline V gives CDR1 LNHDA, CDR2 SQIVND (reference sequence). This CDR3 has 18 amino acids. V was clipped by 6 bases and J by 5 bases; unmatched bases: 13. CDR3 DNA sequence: TGTGCCAGTAGCCAGAGGGGGACAGGGGGCGCTCGGACCGGGGAGCTGTTTTTT. Protein sequence: CASSQRGTGGARTGELFF.

This chain links TRBV18 with TRBJ2-2; 8 nucleotides match TRBD1. From germline, CDR1 is KGHSH and CDR2 LQKENI. This CDR3 region has 17 residues. V was pared by 4 bases and J by 1 base, with 8 bases of the junction left unmatched. CDR3 DNA sequence: TGTGCCAGCTCACTCTCCGCAGGGGGCCGGAACACCGGGGAGCTGTTTTTT. Its translation is CASSLSAGGRNTGELFF. Combining the CDR3 with reference TRBV18 and TRBJ2-2 gives the whole variable domain NAGVMQNPRHLVRRRGQEARLRCSPMKGHSHVYWYRQLPEEGLKFMVYLQKENIIDESGMPKERFSAEFPKEGPSILRIQQVVRGDSAAYFCASSLSAGGRNTGELFFGEGSRLTVL.